The 13 T cell receptor beta chains given below trace back to one sample, sequenced in a study of T cells after yellow fever vaccination. One entry per CDR3 protein results from TCRdb running MiXCR on the 5' RACE reads. The sample consists of approximately 550,000 distinct CDR3 sequences, 13% of them appearing once. This specimen consisted of PBMCs, obtained on the day of the yellow fever booster vaccination. The source is a man between 25 and 39 years old who received the YFV17D yellow fever vaccine.

In regard to this clonotype: Relative to the germline gene, one junction end is altered; a read error may explain this. V usage is TRBV11-3 and J usage is TRBJ2-1; the match to TRBD1 covers 8 bases. This CDR3 comprises 14 residues. The V gene's germline CDR1 is SGHNT and CDR2 YENEEA. CDR3 DNA: TGTGCCAGCAGCCCCACGACAGGGGTAGATGAGCCGTTCTTC. This codes for CASSPTTGVDEPFF. The variable domain in full, completed from reference TRBV11-3 and TRBJ2-1, reads EAGVVQSPRYKIIEKKQPVAFWCNPISGHNTLYWYLQNLGQGPELLIRYENEEAVDDSQLPKDRFSAERLKGVDSTLKIQPAELGDSAVYLCASSPTTGVDEPFFGPGTRLTVL.

This clonotype was observed a single time. The CDR3 sequence: CATSDSTALLAGGPSEQFF. CDR3 DNA sequence: TGTGCCACCAGTGATTCCACTGCCTTACTAGCGGGAGGGCCTAGTGAGCAGTTCTTC. The rearrangement links TRBV24-1 to TRBJ2-1; 13 bases match TRBD2. V dropped 2 bases and J dropped 9; count of bases not matched to a gene: 15. The CDR3 sequence is 19 residues long. Germline V gene data show CDR1 as KGHDR and CDR2 as SFDVKD.

The sample holds one count of this clonotype. The junction shows a germline mismatch at one end, possibly a read error. The chain uses TRBV7-2 and TRBJ2-7, with 9 bases aligning to TRBD2. The CDR3 is made up of 15 amino acids. Germline loops: CDR1 SGHTA, CDR2 FQGNSA. CDR3 bases: TGTGCCAGCAGTTCTGTAGCGGGAGTTTCCTACGAGCTGTACTTC. Its protein product is CASSSVAGVSYELYF.

The chain employs TRBV7-2 and TRBJ2-1; no definite D call. Trimming took off 0 bases at V and 0 bases at J, with 9 bases between the two ends. The CDR3 contains 16 residues. CDR1 is SGHTA, CDR2 FQGNSA, per germline. Here the CDR3 DNA reads TGTGCCAGCAGCTTAGCGAAGTTGAGCTCCTACAATGAGCAGTTCTTC. It encodes CASSLAKLSSYNEQFF.

J is TRBJ2-1 and V is TRBV6-2 or TRBV6-3; 8 bases map to TRBD2. V shed 5 bases, J shed 12 bases, and the junction held 24 bases outside the gene matches. The CDR3 totals 18 residues. In germline, CDR1 is MNHEY, CDR2 SVGEGT. The CDR3, as DNA: TGTGCCAGCAGTCCTAACCCCCGGGGGGGAGTTGGAAAGAGAGGGCAGTTCTTC. Translating gives CASSPNPRGGVGKRGQFF.

The chain couples TRBV20-1 to TRBJ2-7; 9 nucleotides align to TRBD2. Unmatched junction bases numbered 5, after V lost 5 bases and J lost 3 bases. Germline loops: CDR1 DFQATT, CDR2 SNEGSKA (reference sequence). The CDR3 totals 13 residues. CDR3 amino acids: CSAVAGEIYEQYF. Written as DNA, the CDR3 is TGCAGTGCTGTAGCGGGAGAAATCTACGAGCAGTACTTC.

The rearrangement links TRBV19 to TRBJ2-1; unclear D gene. The CDR3 is made up of 15 amino acids. V lost 3 bases and J 0 bases, leaving 9 bases between the germline ends. The germline CDR1 and CDR2 sequences are LNHDA and SQIVND (reference sequence). CDR3 sequence (DNA): TGTGCCAGTAGTATCAGTACCGACTCCTACAATGAGCAGTTCTTC. Amino acids: CASSISTDSYNEQFF.

V and J are TRBV29-1 and TRBJ2-3; D is perhaps TRBD2 (6 bases). Trimming stripped 7 bases from V and 0 bases from J, with 17 bases between. This CDR3 has 15 amino acids. Germline CDR1 and CDR2: SQVTM and ANQGSEA. CDR3 sequence: CSDRGVGTSTDTQYF. CDR3 bases: TGCAGCGACCGCGGGGTCGGGACTAGCACAGATACGCAGTATTTT.

This clonotype was found many times. The V and J genes are TRBV5-1 and TRBJ2-1; 9 nucleotides line up with TRBD2. The CDR3 is 15 residues long. In germline, CDR1 is SGHRS, CDR2 YFSETQ. Trimming cost V 0 bases and J 8 bases; bases outside gene matches: 6. Written as DNA, the CDR3 is TGCGCCAGCAGCTTGGGAGGTAGCGGGAGCTATGAGCAGTTCTTC. This translates into CASSLGGSGSYEQFF.

V usage is TRBV5-1 and J usage is TRBJ2-1; 13 bases align to TRBD2. The J segment lost 6 bases and the V segment lost 4 bases, leaving 10 bases of the junction unmatched. The CDR3 has 17 amino acids. CDR1 is SGHRS and CDR2 is YFSETQ in the germline V gene. The chain's CDR3 is CASSLTSGRAFTNEQFF. DNA of the CDR3: TGCGCCAGCAGCCTTACTAGCGGGAGGGCCTTTACCAATGAGCAGTTCTTC.

This clonotype was seen only a few times. This sequence joins TRBV2 and TRBJ2-2, with 8 bases identical to TRBD1. V lost 6 bases and J lost 5; bases outside the gene matches: 14. The CDR3 extends over 17 amino acids. Germline assignment: CDR1 SNHLY and CDR2 FYNNEI. Here the CDR3 reads CASRDLEDRVDTGELFF. In DNA form, the CDR3 reads TGTGCCAGCAGGGACCTCGAGGACAGGGTAGATACCGGGGAGCTGTTTTTT. Complete variable domain (other parts from reference TRBV2 and TRBJ2-2): EPEVTQTPSHQVTQMGQEVILRCVPISNHLYFYWYRQILGQKVEFLVSFYNNEISEKSEIFDDQFSVERPDGSNFTLKIRSTKLEDSAMYFCASRDLEDRVDTGELFFGEGSRLTVL.

The chain joins TRBV9 to TRBJ2-3, with TRBD2 matching over 7 bases. The CDR3 consists of 14 residues. Unmatched junction bases numbered 5, after V lost 6 bases and J lost 1 base. CDR1 is SGDLS, CDR2 YYNGEE, per germline. The CDR3 reads CASNAGARTDTQYF. The DNA of the CDR3 is TGTGCCAGCAACGCGGGAGCGCGCACAGATACGCAGTATTTT.

This clonotype was picked up many times. The J gene is TRBJ2-7, the V gene TRBV12-3 or TRBV12-4; D remains unclear. The ends were cut back, 7 bases at V and 4 bases at J, with 17 bases in the middle. The CDR3 spans 14 residues. DNA of the CDR3: TGTGCCAGCACAGACACCCGGACCCCGTACGAGCAGTACTTC. This encodes CASTDTRTPYEQYF.